Sequencing of this T cell receptor beta chain was carried out in a study of radiation and T cells in renal cell carcinoma. Study information: Nephrectomy followed 15 Gy stereotactic body radiation by 4 weeks.

Time point meaning: blood 2 weeks post-SBRT. As to treatment: 15 Gy SBRT to primary tumor, nephrectomy 4 weeks later. The data were produced by immunoSEQ multiplex PCR, yet TCRdb's version contains in-frame clones alone and is incomplete. The sample shows about 120,000 clones, roughly four fifths of them seen only once. Sequences were derived from blood, sampled from a patient whose treatment included radiotherapy and nephrectomy. The clonotype comes from a woman aged 60 to 75 with renal cell carcinoma.

The CDR3 coding sequence is TGCGCCAGCAGCTTGGCCGCGGGTCTGCCACCCCTCCACTTT. Translating gives CASSLAAGLPPLHF. V usage is TRBV5-1 and J usage is TRBJ1-6; D remains unclear. The V gene's germline CDR1 is SGHRS and CDR2 YFSETQ. Trimming removed 0 bases from V and 11 bases from J, with 12 bases in between. CDR3 length: 14 residues.